This record looks at one T cell receptor beta chain sequence and its context. This record comes from a study of CD8+ T cells in alopecia areata. Extraction of RNA preceded its reverse transcription into cDNA, which served as the sequencing template. Libraries were prepared by immunoSEQ multiplex PCR; TCRdb keeps only in-frame clonotypes and omits some of them. The sample contains roughly 140,000 clones, around 82% of which appear only once. Treatment specified: oral pan-JAK inhibitor, 5-10 mg twice daily. The investigators collected lesional scalp punch biopsies and peripheral blood from alopecia areata patients. The germline V gene encodes CDR1 SGHDN and CDR2 FVKESK. This CDR3 contains 16 residues. V gave up 0 bases and J gave up 6 bases, with 12 bases separating them.

The chain links TRBV14 to TRBJ1-6, with D tentatively TRBD1 (5 bases). The material was CD8+ T cells sorted from blood, obtained at week 4, from a patient treated with tofacitinib. The sequence came from a human donor with alopecia areata. The CDR3, as DNA: TGTGCCAGCAGCCAAGAAAGGGGCAGGGTTAATTCACCCCTCCACTTT. Its protein product is CASSQERGRVNSPLHF.